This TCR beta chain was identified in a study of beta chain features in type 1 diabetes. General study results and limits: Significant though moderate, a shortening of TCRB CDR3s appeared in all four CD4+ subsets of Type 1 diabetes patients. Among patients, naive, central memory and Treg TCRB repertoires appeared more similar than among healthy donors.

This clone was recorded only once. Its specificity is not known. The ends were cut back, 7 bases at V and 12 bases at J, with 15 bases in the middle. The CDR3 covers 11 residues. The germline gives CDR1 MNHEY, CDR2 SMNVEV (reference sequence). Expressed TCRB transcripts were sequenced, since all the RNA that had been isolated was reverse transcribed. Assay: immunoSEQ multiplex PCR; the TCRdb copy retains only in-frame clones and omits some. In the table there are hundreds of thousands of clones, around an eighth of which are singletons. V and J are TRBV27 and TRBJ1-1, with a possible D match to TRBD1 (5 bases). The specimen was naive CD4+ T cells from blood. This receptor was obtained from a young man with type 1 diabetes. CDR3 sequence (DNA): TGTGCCAGCACGGTGGGGGGTGATACTTTCTTT. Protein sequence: CASTVGGDTFF.